The rows below give T cell receptor beta chains drawn from one sample of a study of blood T cells in healthy people across ages. TCRdb independently ran MiXCR on the 5' RACE reads; one entry per CDR3 protein. In the table there are around 320,000 distinct CDR3 sequences, roughly a quarter of which are singletons. The sample taken for sequencing was blood. These receptors all stem from a woman in her 70s in good health. Each CDR3 is given with its conserved first and last residue. Fields, in order: D gene, J gene, clone size, V gene, CDR3 protein, CDR3 DNA. The D gene is left open where the match is weak. Clone size, where shown, is once, few, many, or a class for clones that have expanded.

>TRBD2|TRBJ2-5|.|TRBV28
CASSLLGEGQETQYF
TGTGCCAGCAGTTTATTGGGGGAGGGCCAGGAGACCCAGTACTTC
>.|TRBJ2-3|.|TRBV7-9
CASSSSNPTQYF
TGTGCCAGCAGTTCGTCAAATCCCACGCAGTATTTT
>.|TRBJ1-2|many|TRBV3-1
CASSLHSGTGYGYTF
TGTGCCAGCAGCCTCCATTCCGGGACGGGCTATGGCTACACCTTC
>TRBD2|TRBJ2-3|few|TRBV7-2
CASSDRSGSAADTQYF
TGTGCCAGCAGCGATCGAAGCGGGAGTGCCGCAGATACGCAGTATTTT
>TRBD2|TRBJ2-7|many|TRBV7-9
CASSYRQAGAQRNEQYF
TGTGCCAGCAGCTACAGACAAGCGGGGGCTCAGAGGAACGAGCAGTACTTC
>.|TRBJ2-1|.|TRBV11-2
CASSLVGGRNEQFF
TGTGCCAGCAGCTTAGTTGGAGGGCGCAATGAGCAGTTCTTC
>TRBD2|TRBJ2-5|many|TRBV11-2
CASSPTSGYQETQYF
TGTGCCAGCAGCCCGACTAGCGGGTACCAAGAGACCCAGTACTTC
>.|TRBJ1-2|few|TRBV5-1
CASSLVGEGYGYTF
TGCGCCAGCAGCTTGGTAGGGGAAGGCTATGGCTACACCTTC
>.|TRBJ2-5|.|TRBV9
CASSTSTGPQYF
TGTGCCAGCAGCACTTCAACAGGGCCCCAGTACTTC
>.|TRBJ2-1|few|TRBV29-1
CSLRVYNEQFF
TGCAGCTTGAGGGTATACAATGAGCAGTTCTTC
>.|TRBJ1-2|few|TRBV28
CASSSPGDANYGYTF
TGTGCCAGCAGTTCCCCTGGGGATGCTAACTATGGCTACACCTTC
>.|TRBJ2-3|.|TRBV29-1
CSARENTDTQYF
TGCAGCGCTCGGGAAAACACAGATACGCAGTATTTT
>TRBD2|TRBJ2-7|few|TRBV14
CASSWGLAGPNSYEQYF
TGTGCCAGCAGCTGGGGACTAGCGGGACCAAACTCCTACGAGCAGTACTTC
>TRBD1|TRBJ1-1|.|TRBV7-2
CASSRRGSGGRNTEAFF
TGTGCCAGCAGCCGAAGGGGGTCAGGGGGACGGAACACTGAAGCTTTCTTT
>TRBD1|TRBJ1-4|few|TRBV7-8
CASSLGQAGEKLFF
TGTGCCAGCAGCTTGGGACAGGCGGGCGAAAAACTGTTTTTT
>.|TRBJ1-6|few|TRBV12-3/TRBV12-4
CASSFRGAPLHF
TGTGCCAGCAGTTTTCGGGGAGCGCCCCTCCACTTT
>.|TRBJ2-1|many|TRBV7-7
CASSLGSNNEQFF
TGTGCTAGCAGCCTTGGGAGTAACAATGAGCAGTTCTTC
>TRBD1|TRBJ2-5|few|TRBV7-8
CASSGQGIGAGTQYF
TGTGCCAGCAGCGGACAGGGCATTGGAGCAGGGACCCAGTACTTC
>.|TRBJ2-3|few|TRBV7-9
CASSSAVPPNTQYF
TGTGCCAGCAGCTCCGCGGTTCCACCGAATACGCAGTATTTT
>TRBD2|TRBJ2-3|.|TRBV15
CATSRETWTSGEISTDTQYF
TGTGCCACCAGCAGAGAAACATGGACTAGCGGGGAAATAAGCACAGATACGCAGTATTTT
>TRBD1|TRBJ2-1|.|TRBV29-1
CSVEGQTLGEQFF
TGCAGCGTTGAGGGACAGACTTTGGGTGAGCAGTTCTTC
>TRBD1|TRBJ1-4|few|TRBV20-1
CSARDLQGVGEKLFF
TGCAGTGCTAGAGATTTGCAGGGGGTCGGGGAAAAACTGTTTTTT
>TRBD2|TRBJ2-7|.|TRBV20-1
CSARGGRFSGRVDEQYF
TGCAGTGCTAGAGGGGGCAGATTTAGCGGGAGGGTCGACGAGCAGTACTTC
>TRBD2|TRBJ2-3|few|TRBV28
CASSFLSGTSSSGTDTQYF
TGTGCCAGCAGTTTCCTCTCGGGGACTAGCTCTTCTGGCACAGATACGCAGTATTTT
>.|TRBJ2-5|.|TRBV7-9
CASRKDANQETQYF
TGTGCCAGCAGGAAGGACGCGAACCAAGAGACCCAGTACTTC
>.|TRBJ2-1|.|TRBV6-1
CAIHQTSRYNEQFF
TGTGCCATTCACCAGACTAGTCGTTACAATGAGCAGTTCTTC
>.|TRBJ1-1|.|TRBV6-6
CATSRGGTEAFF
TGTGCCACCTCTCGGGGCGGCACTGAAGCTTTCTTT
>TRBD2|TRBJ2-3|few|TRBV5-1
CASSSGIRSDTQYF
TGCGCCAGCAGTAGCGGGATAAGGTCAGATACGCAGTATTTT
>.|TRBJ2-7|.|TRBV10-3
CAISESGIPSSYEQYF
TGTGCCATCAGTGAGTCTGGGATACCGAGCTCCTACGAGCAGTACTTC
>TRBD2|TRBJ2-1|.|TRBV7-2
CASSLTGTRNNEQFF
TGTGCCAGCAGCCTCACCGGGACTAGAAACAATGAGCAGTTCTTC
>TRBD1|TRBJ2-5|few|TRBV24-1
CATSAWGGRGPETQYF
TGTGCCACCAGTGCCTGGGGTGGCAGGGGGCCAGAGACCCAGTACTTC
>.|TRBJ2-3|.|TRBV25-1
CASSEYGEDTQYF
TGTGCCAGCAGTGAATACGGGGAGGATACGCAGTATTTT
>TRBD2|TRBJ2-3|many|TRBV7-8
CASRSTSGSTRDTQYF
TGTGCCAGCAGGTCCACTAGCGGGAGTACACGAGATACGCAGTATTTT
>TRBD2|TRBJ2-1|few|TRBV29-1
CSVDTLAGIYNEQFF
TGCAGCGTTGATACACTAGCGGGGATCTACAATGAGCAGTTCTTC
>.|TRBJ1-2|few|TRBV29-1
CSVARDTVGGIGYTF
TGCAGCGTTGCCCGGGACACTGTGGGTGGGATTGGCTACACCTTC
>TRBD1|TRBJ2-3|.|TRBV12-3/TRBV12-4
CASSLRTGADTQYF
TGTGCCAGCAGTCTTCGGACAGGGGCAGATACGCAGTATTTT
>TRBD1|TRBJ1-4|.|TRBV14
CASSHRQGVGNEKLFF
TGTGCCAGCAGCCACCGACAGGGCGTTGGTAATGAAAAACTGTTTTTT
>.|TRBJ1-1|few|TRBV29-1
CSARRDTEAFF
TGCAGCGCCCGTAGGGACACTGAAGCTTTCTTT
>.|TRBJ2-3|many|TRBV4-2
CASSQVGGIDTQYF
TGCGCCAGCAGCCAAGTAGGGGGAATAGATACGCAGTATTTT
>TRBD2|TRBJ2-2|.|TRBV12-3/TRBV12-4
CASSKPGLASPGELFF
TGTGCCAGCAGTAAACCGGGACTAGCGTCGCCCGGGGAGCTGTTTTTT
>.|TRBJ2-3|few|TRBV18
CASSPYKTDTQYF
TGTGCCAGCTCACCTTACAAAACAGATACGCAGTATTTT
>.|TRBJ2-5|.|TRBV12-3/TRBV12-4
CASRELGSGQETQYF
TGTGCCAGCCGAGAACTAGGGAGCGGCCAAGAGACCCAGTACTTC
>.|TRBJ1-4|.|TRBV28
CAIEDGSNEKLFF
TGTGCCATAGAGGACGGCTCTAATGAAAAACTGTTTTTT
>TRBD1|TRBJ2-7|few|TRBV2
CASRDRANNEQYF
TGTGCCAGCAGGGACAGGGCCAACAACGAGCAGTACTTC
>TRBD2|TRBJ2-6|.|TRBV4-2
CASSQDRDYLGEANVLTF
TGTGCCAGCAGCCAAGATCGGGACTACCTAGGTGAGGCCAACGTCCTGACTTTC
>TRBD2|TRBJ2-5|.|TRBV12-3/TRBV12-4
CAGSLDGRLAGEGETQYF
TGTGCCGGCAGTTTAGATGGTAGACTAGCGGGAGAGGGAGAGACCCAGTACTTC
>TRBD2|TRBJ2-7|.|TRBV10-3
CAISGGPSGNYEQYF
TGTGCCATCAGTGGGGGTCCTAGCGGGAACTACGAGCAGTACTTC
>.|TRBJ1-2|few|TRBV4-2
CASSQGAGARGSAYGYTF
TGTGCCAGCAGCCAAGGAGCAGGGGCGAGGGGATCCGCCTATGGCTACACCTTC